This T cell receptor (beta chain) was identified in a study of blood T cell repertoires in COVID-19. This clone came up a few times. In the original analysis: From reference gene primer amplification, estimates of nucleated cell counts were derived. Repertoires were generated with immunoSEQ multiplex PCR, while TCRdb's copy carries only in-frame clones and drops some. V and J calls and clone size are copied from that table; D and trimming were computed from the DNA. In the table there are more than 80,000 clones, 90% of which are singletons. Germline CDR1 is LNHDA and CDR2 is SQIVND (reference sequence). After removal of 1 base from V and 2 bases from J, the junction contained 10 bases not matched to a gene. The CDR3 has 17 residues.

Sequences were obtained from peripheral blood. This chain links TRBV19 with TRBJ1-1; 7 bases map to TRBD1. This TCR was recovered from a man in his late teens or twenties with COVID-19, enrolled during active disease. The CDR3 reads CASSIVGWGTENTEAFF. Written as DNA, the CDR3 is TGTGCCAGTAGTATAGTCGGGTGGGGGACAGAAAACACTGAAGCTTTCTTT. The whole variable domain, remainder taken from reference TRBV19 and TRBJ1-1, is DGGITQSPKYLFRKEGQNVTLSCEQNLNHDAMYWYRQDPGQGLRLIYYSQIVNDFQKGDIAEGYSVSREKKESFPLTVTSAQKNPTAFYLCASSIVGWGTENTEAFFGQGTRLTVV.